Below, 5 T cell receptor beta chains from the same sample are listed, as sequenced in a study of glioma-infiltrating T cells. TCR alpha and beta CDR3 regions were amplified from RNA using iRepertoire nested multiplex PCR. Via MiXCR, TCRdb re-called the multiplex PCR reads, giving one row per CDR3 protein. The table records approximately 120,000 distinct CDR3 sequences, roughly 24% of them present only once. Sequencing input: glioma tissue, nonneoplastic brain tissue, or PBMCs (not recorded which). The receptors originated from a human donor with low-grade glioma or glioblastoma, undergoing nonglioma brain surgery, or in good health (not recorded which).

This clonotype was counted many times. Written as DNA, the CDR3 is TGTGCCAGCAGCCTAGGGGGGACTAGCGGAACCTACGAGCAGTACTTC. This codes for CASSLGGTSGTYEQYF. This chain links TRBV7-3 with TRBJ2-7, with 11 nucleotides matching TRBD2. The CDR3 length is 16 residues. Trimming cost V 5 bases and J 2 bases; bases outside gene matches: 8. Germline CDR1 and CDR2: SGHTA and FQGTGA.

This clonotype was seen a handful of times. The V and J genes are TRBV19 and TRBJ2-3; no definite D call. The V gene's germline CDR1 is LNHDA and CDR2 SQIVND (reference sequence). This CDR3 is built from 13 residues. Trimming removed 3 bases at V and 0 bases at J, with 4 bases between. This CDR3 is CASSMDSTDTQYF. CDR3 nucleotides: TGTGCCAGTAGTATGGACAGCACAGATACGCAGTATTTT.

This clonotype was counted only a few times. The rearrangement joins TRBV19 to TRBJ2-1, with 7 bases identical to TRBD2. The J segment lost 9 bases and the V segment lost 5 bases, leaving 10 bases of the junction unmatched. Germline V gene data show CDR1 as LNHDA and CDR2 as SQIVND (reference sequence). This CDR3 is built from 14 residues. DNA for the CDR3: TGTGCCAGTAGTTCTGCGGGAGAAGGCACTGAGCAGTTCTTC. Protein product: CASSSAGEGTEQFF.

This clonotype has just a few counts. Being one base from a much bigger clone, this may be a read error. The chain uses TRBV27 and TRBJ1-1, with a possible D match to TRBD1 (5 bases). CDR3 length: 14 amino acids. Germline assignment: CDR1 MNHEY and CDR2 SMNVEV (reference sequence). The CDR3 spells CTSSLGRGNTEAFF. The CDR3 DNA sequence: TGTACCAGCAGTTTAGGGAGGGGGAACACTGAAGCTTTCTTT.

The sample holds many counts of this clonotype. The chain uses TRBV19 and TRBJ1-1; perhaps TRBD1 as D (5 bases). V lost 6 bases to trimming and J lost 6 bases, with 14 bases between them. Per germline, CDR1 LNHDA and CDR2 SQIVND (reference sequence). There are 13 residues in the CDR3. CDR3 DNA: TGTGCCAGTAGGCGGGGGTTGTTTTCTGAAGCTTTCTTT. Translation: CASRRGLFSEAFF.